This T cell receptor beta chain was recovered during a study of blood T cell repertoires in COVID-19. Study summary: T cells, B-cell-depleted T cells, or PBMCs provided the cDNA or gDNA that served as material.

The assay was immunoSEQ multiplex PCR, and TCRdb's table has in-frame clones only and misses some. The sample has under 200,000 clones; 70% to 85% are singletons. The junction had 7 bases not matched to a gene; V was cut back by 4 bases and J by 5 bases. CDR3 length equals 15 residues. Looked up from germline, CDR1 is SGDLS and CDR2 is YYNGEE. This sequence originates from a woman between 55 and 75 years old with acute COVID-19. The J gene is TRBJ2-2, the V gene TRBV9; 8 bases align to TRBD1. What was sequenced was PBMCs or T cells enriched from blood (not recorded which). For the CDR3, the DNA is TGTGCCAGCAGCACATGGACAGGGACGACCGGGGAGCTGTTTTTT. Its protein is CASSTWTGTTGELFF.